This TCR beta chain was sequenced during a study of shared clonotypes between healthy human individuals. Sequenced by immunoSEQ multiplex PCR; TCRdb stores in-frame clones only, minus some. The repertoire includes around 990,000 clones, 70% to 80% of them detected once, and roughly 0.9% sits in the top ten. Deletions cut 4 bases from V and 4 bases from J, with 14 bases between. CDR3 size: 14 residues. Germline lookup yields CDR1 SGHRS and CDR2 YFSETQ. Caucasian adults residing in Nashville, Tennessee made up all the donors. The rearrangement joins TRBV5-1 to TRBJ1-1; D not resolved. Sequenced material: memory CD4+ T cells from PBMCs. Described subset: CD45RA-negative fraction. The TCR was taken from a man aged 18 to 35 in good health. Some clones in this sample may be carry-over from other donors' samples. The CDR3 protein is CASSPLPDGTEAFF. CDR3 nucleotides: TGCGCCAGCAGCCCGCTACCGGACGGCACTGAAGCTTTCTTT. Based on the CDR3 plus reference TRBV5-1 and TRBJ1-1, the full variable domain is KAGVTQTPRYLIKTRGQQVTLSCSPISGHRSVSWYQQTPGQGLQFLFEYFSETQRNKGNFPGRFSGRQFSNSRSEMNVSTLELGDSALYLCASSPLPDGTEAFFGQGTRLTVV.